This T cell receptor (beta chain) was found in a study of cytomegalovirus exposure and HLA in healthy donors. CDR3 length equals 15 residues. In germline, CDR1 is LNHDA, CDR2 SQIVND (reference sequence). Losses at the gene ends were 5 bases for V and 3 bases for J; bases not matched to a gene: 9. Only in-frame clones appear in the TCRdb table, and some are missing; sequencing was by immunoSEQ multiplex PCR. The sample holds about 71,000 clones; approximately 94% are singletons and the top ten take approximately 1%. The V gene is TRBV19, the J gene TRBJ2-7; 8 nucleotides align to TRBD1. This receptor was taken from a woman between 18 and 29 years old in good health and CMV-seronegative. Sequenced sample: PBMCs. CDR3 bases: TGTGCCAGTAGTGTCGGACAGGGTATTGTCTACGAGCAGTACTTC. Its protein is CASSVGQGIVYEQYF.